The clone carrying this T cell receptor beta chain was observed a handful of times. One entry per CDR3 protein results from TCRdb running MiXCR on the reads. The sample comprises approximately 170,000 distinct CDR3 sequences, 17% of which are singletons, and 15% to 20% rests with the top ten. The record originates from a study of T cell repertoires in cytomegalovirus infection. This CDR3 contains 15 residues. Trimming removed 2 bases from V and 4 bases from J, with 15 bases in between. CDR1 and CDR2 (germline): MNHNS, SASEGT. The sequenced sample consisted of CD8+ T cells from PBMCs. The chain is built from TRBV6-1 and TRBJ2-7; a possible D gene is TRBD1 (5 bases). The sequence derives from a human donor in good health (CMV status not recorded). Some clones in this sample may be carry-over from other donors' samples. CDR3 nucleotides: TGTGCCAGCAGTGAAAGGGGTTATTCTAGATACGAGCAGTACTTC. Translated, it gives CASSERGYSRYEQYF.